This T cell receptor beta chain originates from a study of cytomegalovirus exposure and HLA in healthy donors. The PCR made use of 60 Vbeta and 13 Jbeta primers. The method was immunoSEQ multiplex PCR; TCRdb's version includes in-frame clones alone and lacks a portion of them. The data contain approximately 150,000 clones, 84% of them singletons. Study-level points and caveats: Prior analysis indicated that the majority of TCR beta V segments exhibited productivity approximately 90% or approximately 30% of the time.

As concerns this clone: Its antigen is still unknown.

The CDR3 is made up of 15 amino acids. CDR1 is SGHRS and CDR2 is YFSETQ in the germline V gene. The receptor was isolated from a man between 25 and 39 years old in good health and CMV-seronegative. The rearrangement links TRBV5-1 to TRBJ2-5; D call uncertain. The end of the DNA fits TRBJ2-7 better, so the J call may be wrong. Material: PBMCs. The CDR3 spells CASSFQVFGTYEQYF. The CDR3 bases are TGCGCCAGCAGCTTCCAGGTCTTTGGAACCTACGAGCAGTACTTC.